This passage covers 22 T cell receptor beta chains from one sample sequenced in a study of OX40 agonist ivuxolimab in advanced cancers. Library preparation employed the immunoSEQ multiplex PCR assay. Here the immuneACCESS table is served through TCRdb, limited to in-frame sequences with V and J called. Missing clones are a known gap in these copies; in checked studies unresolved V genes cover under half, and the rest lacks a known reason. In this sample the table shows 20,000 to 25,000 clones, approximately 88% of which occur a single time. The ten largest account for 9.6% of the sample. This specimen consisted of CD4+ or CD8+ T cells sorted from blood, obtained in a trial of the OX40 agonist ivuxolimab. Receptors were obtained from an adult with an advanced solid tumor such as melanoma, head and neck, liver or kidney cancer.

The chain joins TRBV6-1 to TRBJ2-5; 7 bases line up with TRBD2. The last part of the DNA fits TRBJ2-7 better; the J call may be wrong. CDR1 and CDR2 from the germline V gene are MNHNS and SASEGT. This CDR3 contains 14 residues. CDR3 DNA: TGTGCCAGCAGTGATGGGGGGAGGGGTTTCGAGCAGTACTTC. This gives the protein CASSDGGRGFEQYF.

The chain uses TRBV9 and TRBJ2-1; the D gene is possibly TRBD2 (5 bases). Trimming shortened V by 0 bases and J by 2 bases, and 9 bases separated the two germline ends. The germline V gene has CDR1 SGDLS and CDR2 YYNGEE. The CDR3 has 15 amino acids. In DNA, the CDR3 is TGTGCCAGCAGCGTAGTCGGGGAGACCTACAATGAGCAGTTCTTC. It is translated as CASSVVGETYNEQFF.

The chain recombines TRBV2 with TRBJ1-5, with 7 bases that match TRBD1. Unmatched junction bases numbered 17, after V lost 6 bases and J lost 0 bases. Germline CDR1 SNHLY, CDR2 FYNNEI. The CDR3 is made up of 19 amino acids. The CDR3 reads CASSGKPLGQLYSNQPQHF. In nucleotides, the CDR3 is TGTGCCAGCAGCGGAAAACCCTTGGGACAGCTTTATAGCAATCAGCCCCAGCATTTT.

The chain carries TRBV19 and TRBJ2-3; TRBD2 agrees at 9 bases. J lost 2 bases, V lost 0 bases, and 3 bases had no gene match. This CDR3 has 16 amino acids. Germline V gene sequence: CDR1 LNHDA, CDR2 SQIVND (reference sequence). CDR3 loop: CASSIDSGGLTDTQYF. The CDR3 DNA follows: TGTGCCAGTAGTATAGATAGCGGGGGACTCACAGATACGCAGTATTTT.

The table lists this clone with a few counts. The genes are TRBV25-1 and TRBJ2-2; D is possibly TRBD1 or TRBD2 (5 bases each). The CDR3 sequence is 14 residues long. V lost 6 bases, J lost 6 bases, and 14 bases lay in between. Germline values: CDR1 MGHDK, CDR2 SYGVNS. The CDR3 nucleotides read TGTGCCAGCAGCGAACCCGGGACCGCCGGGGAGCTGTTTTTT. It translates to CASSEPGTAGELFF.

In DNA form, the CDR3 reads TGTGCCAGCAGCCATAGCAATCAGCCCCAGCATTTT. This sequence encodes CASSHSNQPQHF. The rearrangement links TRBV6-1 to TRBJ1-5; no reliable D call. Germline V gene sequence: CDR1 MNHNS, CDR2 SASEGT. The V end was cut by 6 bases, the J end by 0 bases, with 3 bases between. CDR3 length equals 12 residues.

The chain links TRBV27 to TRBJ1-6; D unclear. V gave up 5 bases and J gave up 14 bases, with 13 bases separating them. CDR3 length equals 12 residues. CDR1 and CDR2 (germline): MNHEY, SMNVEV (reference sequence). The chain's CDR3 is CASSPQFGTLHF. In DNA, the CDR3 is TGTGCCAGCAGTCCCCAGTTCGGGACCCTCCACTTT.

J is TRBJ1-2 and V is TRBV9; D gene ambiguous. The CDR3 contains 12 residues. V was trimmed by 3 bases and J by 8 bases, leaving 11 bases between them. CDR1 is SGDLS, CDR2 YYNGEE, per germline. The CDR3 bases are TGTGCCAGCAGCGCCTTTTTGGAGGGCTACACCTTC. Protein: CASSAFLEGYTF.

The genes are TRBV25-1 and TRBJ2-3; TRBD2 matches at 7 bases. The germline CDR1 and CDR2 sequences are MGHDK and SYGVNS. The CDR3 has 17 residues. V lost 5 bases and J lost 1; bases outside the gene matches: 12. The CDR3 loop is CASSRGRARRGTDTQYF. For the CDR3, the DNA is TGTGCCAGCAGTAGAGGGAGGGCCCGCCGCGGCACAGATACGCAGTATTTT.

This sequence joins TRBV5-1 and TRBJ2-2; TRBD2 is a possible D gene (5 bases). Trimming took 7 bases from V and 5 from J, leaving 12 bases between them. The CDR3 is made up of 13 amino acids. Germline V lookup: CDR1 SGHRS, CDR2 YFSETQ. CDR3 nucleotides: TGCGCCAGCGGTGGCGGGTCAACCGGGGAGCTGTTTTTT. This codes for CASGGGSTGELFF.

The chain is built from TRBV10-3 and TRBJ2-7; D may correspond to TRBD1 or TRBD2 (5 bases each). The length of the CDR3 is 13 residues. Germline CDR1 is ENHRY and CDR2 is SYGVKD. V was shortened by 5 bases and J by 2 bases, with 10 bases between the two germline ends. As DNA, the CDR3 is TGTGCCATCAGTAGGGGACGGCCCTACGAGCAGTACTTC. Amino acids: CAISRGRPYEQYF.

V is TRBV11-3 and J is TRBJ2-2, with 11 bases fitting TRBD1. J lost 7 bases, V lost 3 bases, and 4 bases had no gene match. CDR3 length: 15 amino acids. Germline V gene data show CDR1 as SGHNT and CDR2 as YENEEA. CDR3 in DNA: TGTGCCAGCAGCTTCCGTGGGACAGGGGGCGGGGAGCTGTTTTTT. This translates into CASSFRGTGGGELFF.

The chain combines TRBV7-2 with TRBJ2-1; D is tentatively TRBD1 or TRBD2 (5 bases each). Trimming took off 5 bases at V and 8 bases at J, with 16 bases between the two ends. Germline V gene sequence: CDR1 SGHTA, CDR2 FQGNSA. The CDR3 runs to 14 residues. The CDR3 DNA reads as TGTGCCAGCAGCCCGGGGACCTCGTCCCATGAGCAGTTCTTC. Encoded protein: CASSPGTSSHEQFF.

The chain uses TRBV30 and TRBJ2-1; TRBD2 is a possible D gene (6 bases). Germline CDR1 and CDR2: GTSNPN and SVGIG (reference sequence). CDR3 size: 16 residues. Trimming left V 5 bases short and J 7 bases short, with 24 bases between. The CDR3 DNA sequence: TGTGCCTGGTGGGCTCCTTTGAGGAGGGCCCGGAATGAGCAGTTCTTC. Its translation: CAWWAPLRRARNEQFF.

This rearrangement joins TRBV10-1 to TRBJ2-1; TRBD2 agrees at 10 bases. CDR3 length equals 16 residues. V was pared by 3 bases and J by 7 bases, with 9 bases of the junction left unmatched. CDR1 and CDR2 (germline): WNHNN, SYGVQD (reference sequence). The CDR3 nucleotides read TGCGCCAGCAGTGAAGATGGGCTAGCGGGAGTGAATGAGCAGTTCTTC. Amino acid sequence: CASSEDGLAGVNEQFF.

The chain carries TRBV18 and TRBJ2-5; the match to TRBD2 covers 9 bases. The ends lost 5 bases at V and 3 bases at J; junction bases unmatched: 1. The CDR3 spans 13 residues. The germline V gene encodes CDR1 KGHSH and CDR2 LQKENI. The CDR3 loop reads CASSSSGEETQYF. CDR3 sequence (DNA): TGTGCCAGCTCATCTAGCGGGGAAGAGACCCAGTACTTC.

The chain is built from TRBV27 and TRBJ2-6; 9 nucleotides align to TRBD1. The germline V gene has CDR1 MNHEY and CDR2 SMNVEV (reference sequence). The CDR3 is 20 residues long. V trimming: 5 bases; J trimming: 2 bases; junction bases outside the gene matches: 16. In DNA, the CDR3 is TGTGCCAGCAGTGGGACCTCCGGACAGGGGAAGTTAGCTGGGGCCAACGTCCTGACTTTC. It is translated as CASSGTSGQGKLAGANVLTF.

V usage is TRBV30 and J usage is TRBJ1-3, with D hard to call. CDR3 length: 14 residues. CDR1 and CDR2 from the germline V gene are GTSNPN and SVGIG (reference sequence). The V end lost 3 bases, the J end lost 1 base, and 10 bases lay between the germline ends. CDR3 nucleotides: TGTGCCTGGAGGGAAACAGATTCTGGAAACACCATATATTTT. It translates to CAWRETDSGNTIYF. Based on the CDR3 plus reference TRBV30 and TRBJ1-3, the full variable domain is SQTIHQWPATLVQPVGSPLSLECTVEGTSNPNLYWYRQAAGRGLQLLFYSVGIGQISSEVPQNLSASRPQDRQFILSSKKLLLSDSGFYLCAWRETDSGNTIYFGEGSWLTVV.

This chain uses TRBV18 with TRBJ2-3; D unresolved. Germline assignment: CDR1 KGHSH and CDR2 LQKENI. The CDR3 length is 14 residues. The V gene lost 6 bases and the J gene lost 2 bases, with 12 bases spanning the gap. CDR3 nucleotides: TGTGCCAGCTCCCCTTCGTACGACACAGATACGCAGTATTTT. This sequence encodes CASSPSYDTDTQYF.

This clone was seen more than once but under ten times. This chain uses TRBV9 with TRBJ1-1, with D unclear. Germline V CDR1 and CDR2: SGDLS, YYNGEE. The CDR3 covers 14 residues. The germline V and J ends were trimmed by 2 bases and 0 bases, with 8 bases remaining between them. The CDR3 coding sequence is TGTGCCAGCAGCGTGGACGTAGTGAACACTGAAGCTTTCTTT. Amino acid sequence: CASSVDVVNTEAFF.

The chain is built from TRBV5-1 and TRBJ2-1; 8 nucleotides align to TRBD2. Per the germline V gene, CDR1 is SGHRS and CDR2 is YFSETQ. The CDR3 spans 15 residues. Losses at the gene ends were 2 bases for V and 6 bases for J; bases not matched to a gene: 7. The CDR3, as DNA: TGCGCCAGCAGCTTTAGGCCTAGCGGGCCCAATGAGCAGTTCTTC. It codes for CASSFRPSGPNEQFF.

The chain employs TRBV7-2 and TRBJ2-2, with 7 bases that match TRBD1. The trim removed 4 bases at V and 4 bases at J, leaving 9 bases unmatched. The germline V gene has CDR1 SGHTA and CDR2 FQGNSA. The CDR3 runs 16 residues. The chain's CDR3 is CASSSRPRGSTGELFF. Written as DNA, the CDR3 is TGTGCCAGCAGCTCGAGACCCAGGGGGAGCACCGGGGAGCTGTTTTTT.